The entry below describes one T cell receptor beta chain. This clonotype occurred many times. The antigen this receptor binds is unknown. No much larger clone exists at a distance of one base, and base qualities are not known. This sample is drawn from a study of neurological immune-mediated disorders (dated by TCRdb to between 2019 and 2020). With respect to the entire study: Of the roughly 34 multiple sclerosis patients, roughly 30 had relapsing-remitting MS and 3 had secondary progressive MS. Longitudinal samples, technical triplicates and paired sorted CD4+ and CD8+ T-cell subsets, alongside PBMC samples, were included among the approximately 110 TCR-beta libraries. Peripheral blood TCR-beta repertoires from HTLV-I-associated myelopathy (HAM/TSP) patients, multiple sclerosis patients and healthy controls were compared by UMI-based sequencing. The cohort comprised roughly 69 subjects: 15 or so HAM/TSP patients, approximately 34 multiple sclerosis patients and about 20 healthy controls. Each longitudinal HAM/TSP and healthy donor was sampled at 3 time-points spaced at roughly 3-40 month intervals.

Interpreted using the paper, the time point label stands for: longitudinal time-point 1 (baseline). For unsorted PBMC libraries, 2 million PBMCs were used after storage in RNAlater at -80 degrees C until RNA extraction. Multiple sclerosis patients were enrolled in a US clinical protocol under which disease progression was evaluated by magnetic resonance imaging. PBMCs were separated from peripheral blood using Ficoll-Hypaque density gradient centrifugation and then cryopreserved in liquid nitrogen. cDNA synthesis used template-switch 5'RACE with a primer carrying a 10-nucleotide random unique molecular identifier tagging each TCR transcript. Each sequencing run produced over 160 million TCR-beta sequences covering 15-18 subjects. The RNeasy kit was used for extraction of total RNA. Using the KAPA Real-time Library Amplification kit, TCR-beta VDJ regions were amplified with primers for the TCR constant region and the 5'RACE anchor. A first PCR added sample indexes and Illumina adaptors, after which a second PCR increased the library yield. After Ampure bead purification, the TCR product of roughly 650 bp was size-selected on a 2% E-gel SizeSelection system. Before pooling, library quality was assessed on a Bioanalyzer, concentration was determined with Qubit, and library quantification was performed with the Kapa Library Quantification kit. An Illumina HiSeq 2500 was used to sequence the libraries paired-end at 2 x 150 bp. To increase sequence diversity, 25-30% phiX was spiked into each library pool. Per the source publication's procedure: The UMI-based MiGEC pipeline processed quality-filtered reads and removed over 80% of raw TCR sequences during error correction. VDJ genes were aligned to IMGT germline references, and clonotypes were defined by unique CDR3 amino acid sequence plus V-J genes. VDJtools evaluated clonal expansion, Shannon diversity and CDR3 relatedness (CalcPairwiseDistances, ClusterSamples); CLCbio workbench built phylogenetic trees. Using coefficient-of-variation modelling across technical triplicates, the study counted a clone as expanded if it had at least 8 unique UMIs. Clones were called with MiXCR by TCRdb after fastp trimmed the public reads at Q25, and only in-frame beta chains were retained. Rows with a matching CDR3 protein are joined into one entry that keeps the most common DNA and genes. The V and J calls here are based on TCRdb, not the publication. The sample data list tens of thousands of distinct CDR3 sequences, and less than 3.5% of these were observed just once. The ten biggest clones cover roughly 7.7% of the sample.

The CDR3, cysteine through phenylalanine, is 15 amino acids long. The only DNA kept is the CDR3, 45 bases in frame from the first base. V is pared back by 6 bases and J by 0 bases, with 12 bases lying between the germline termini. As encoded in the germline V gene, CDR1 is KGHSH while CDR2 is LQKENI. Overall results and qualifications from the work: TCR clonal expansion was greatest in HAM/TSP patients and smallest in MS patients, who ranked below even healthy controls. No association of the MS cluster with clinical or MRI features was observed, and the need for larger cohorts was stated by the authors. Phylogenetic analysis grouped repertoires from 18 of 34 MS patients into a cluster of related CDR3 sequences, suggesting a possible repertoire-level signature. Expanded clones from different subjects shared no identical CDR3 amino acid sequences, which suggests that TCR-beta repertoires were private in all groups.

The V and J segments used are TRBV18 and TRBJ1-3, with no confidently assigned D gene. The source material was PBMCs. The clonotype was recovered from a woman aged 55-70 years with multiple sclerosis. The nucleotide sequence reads TGTGCCAGCTCGGTCACGGAGAGCTCTGGAAACACCATATATTTT. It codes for CASSVTESSGNTIYF.